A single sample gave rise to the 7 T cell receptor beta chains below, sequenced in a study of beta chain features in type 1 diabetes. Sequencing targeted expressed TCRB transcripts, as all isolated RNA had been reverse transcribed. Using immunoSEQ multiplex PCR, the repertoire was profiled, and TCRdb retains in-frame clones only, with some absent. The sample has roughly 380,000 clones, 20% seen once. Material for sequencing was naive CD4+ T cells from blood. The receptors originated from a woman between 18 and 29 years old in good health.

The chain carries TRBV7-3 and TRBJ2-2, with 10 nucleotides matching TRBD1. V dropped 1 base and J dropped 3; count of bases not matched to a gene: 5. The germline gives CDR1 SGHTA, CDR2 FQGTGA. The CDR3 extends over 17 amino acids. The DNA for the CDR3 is TGTGCCAGCAGCTTAATTGGGACAGGGGCCTACACCGGGGAGCTGTTTTTT. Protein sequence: CASSLIGTGAYTGELFF.

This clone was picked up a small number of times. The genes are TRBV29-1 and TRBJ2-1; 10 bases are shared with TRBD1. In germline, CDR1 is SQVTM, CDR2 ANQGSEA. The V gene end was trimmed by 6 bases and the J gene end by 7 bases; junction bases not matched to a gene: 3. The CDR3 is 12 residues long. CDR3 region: CSVDRGGNEQFF. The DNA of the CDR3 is TGCAGCGTGGACAGGGGGGGGAATGAGCAGTTCTTC.

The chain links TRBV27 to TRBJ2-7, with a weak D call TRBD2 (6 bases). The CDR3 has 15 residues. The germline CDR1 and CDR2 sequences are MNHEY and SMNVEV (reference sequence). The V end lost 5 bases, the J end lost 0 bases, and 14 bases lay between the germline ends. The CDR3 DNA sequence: TGTGCCAGCAGTCCCGGGACTTCAAGCTCCTACGAGCAGTACTTC. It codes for CASSPGTSSSYEQYF.

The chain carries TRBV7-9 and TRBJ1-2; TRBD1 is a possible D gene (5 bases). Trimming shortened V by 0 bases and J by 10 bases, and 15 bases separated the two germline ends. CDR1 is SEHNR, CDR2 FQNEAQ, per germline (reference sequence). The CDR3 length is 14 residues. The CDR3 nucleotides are TGTGCCAGCAGCTTAGCACCAGGCCGGGGGGACTACACCTTC. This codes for CASSLAPGRGDYTF.

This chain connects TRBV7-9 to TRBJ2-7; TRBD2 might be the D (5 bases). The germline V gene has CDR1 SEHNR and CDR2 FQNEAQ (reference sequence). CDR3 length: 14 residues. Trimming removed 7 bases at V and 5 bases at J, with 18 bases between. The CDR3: CASIKNEGFDEQYF. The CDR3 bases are TGTGCCAGCATCAAGAACGAGGGCTTCGACGAGCAGTACTTC.

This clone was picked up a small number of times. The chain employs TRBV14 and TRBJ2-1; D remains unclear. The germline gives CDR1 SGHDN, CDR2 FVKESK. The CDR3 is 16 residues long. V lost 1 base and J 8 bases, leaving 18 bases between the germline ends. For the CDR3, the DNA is TGTGCCAGCAGCCAAGGAACAGACCAACTTTCGGATGAGCAGTTCTTC. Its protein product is CASSQGTDQLSDEQFF.

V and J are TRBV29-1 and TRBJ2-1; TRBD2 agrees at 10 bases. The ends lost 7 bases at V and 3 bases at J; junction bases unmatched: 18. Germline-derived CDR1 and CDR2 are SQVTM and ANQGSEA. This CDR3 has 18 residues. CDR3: CSALLLAGRILGYNEQFF. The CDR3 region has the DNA TGCAGCGCCCTCCTACTAGCGGGAAGGATTTTGGGCTACAATGAGCAGTTCTTC.